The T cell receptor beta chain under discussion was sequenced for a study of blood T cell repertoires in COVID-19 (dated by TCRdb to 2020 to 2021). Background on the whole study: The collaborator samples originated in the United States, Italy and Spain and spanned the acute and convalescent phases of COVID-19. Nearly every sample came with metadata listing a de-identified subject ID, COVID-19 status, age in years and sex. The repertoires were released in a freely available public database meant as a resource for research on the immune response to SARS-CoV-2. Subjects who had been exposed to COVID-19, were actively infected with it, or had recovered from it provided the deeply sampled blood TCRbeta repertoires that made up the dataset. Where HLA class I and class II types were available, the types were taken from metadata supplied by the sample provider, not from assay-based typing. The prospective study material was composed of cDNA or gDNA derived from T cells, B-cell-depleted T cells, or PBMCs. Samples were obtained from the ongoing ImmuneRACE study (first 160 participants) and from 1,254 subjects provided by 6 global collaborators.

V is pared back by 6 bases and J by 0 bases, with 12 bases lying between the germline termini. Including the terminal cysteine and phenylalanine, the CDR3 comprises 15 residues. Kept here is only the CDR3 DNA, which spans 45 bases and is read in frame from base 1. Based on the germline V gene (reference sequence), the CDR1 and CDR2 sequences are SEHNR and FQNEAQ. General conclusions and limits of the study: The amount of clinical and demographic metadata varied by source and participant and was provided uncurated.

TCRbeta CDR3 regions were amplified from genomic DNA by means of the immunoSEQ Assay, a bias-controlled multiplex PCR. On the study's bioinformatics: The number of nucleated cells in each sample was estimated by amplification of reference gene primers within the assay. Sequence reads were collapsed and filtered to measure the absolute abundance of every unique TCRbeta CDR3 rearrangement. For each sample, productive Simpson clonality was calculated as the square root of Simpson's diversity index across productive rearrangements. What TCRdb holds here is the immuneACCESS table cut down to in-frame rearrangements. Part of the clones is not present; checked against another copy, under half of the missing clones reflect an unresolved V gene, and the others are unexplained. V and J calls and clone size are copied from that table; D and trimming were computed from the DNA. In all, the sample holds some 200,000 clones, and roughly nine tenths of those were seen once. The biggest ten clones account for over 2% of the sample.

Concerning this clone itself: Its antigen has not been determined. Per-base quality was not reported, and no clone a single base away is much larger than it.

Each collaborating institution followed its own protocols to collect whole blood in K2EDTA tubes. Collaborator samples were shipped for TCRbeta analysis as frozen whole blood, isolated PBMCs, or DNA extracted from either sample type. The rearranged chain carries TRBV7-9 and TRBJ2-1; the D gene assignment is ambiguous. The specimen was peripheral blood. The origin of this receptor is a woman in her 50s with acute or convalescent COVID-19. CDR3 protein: CASSLTGSSYNEQFF. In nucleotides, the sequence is TGTGCCAGCAGTTTAACTGGTAGCTCCTACAATGAGCAGTTCTTC.